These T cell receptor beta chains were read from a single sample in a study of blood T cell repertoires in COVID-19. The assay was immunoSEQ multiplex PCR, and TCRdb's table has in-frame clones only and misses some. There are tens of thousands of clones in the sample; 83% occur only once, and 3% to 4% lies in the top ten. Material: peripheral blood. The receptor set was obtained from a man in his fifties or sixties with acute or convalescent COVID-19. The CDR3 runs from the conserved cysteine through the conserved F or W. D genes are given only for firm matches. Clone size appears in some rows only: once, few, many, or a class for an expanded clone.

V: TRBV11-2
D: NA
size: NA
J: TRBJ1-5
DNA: TGTGCCAGCAGCTTAGATCGGGGTCAGCCCCAGCATTTT
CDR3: CASSLDRGQPQHF

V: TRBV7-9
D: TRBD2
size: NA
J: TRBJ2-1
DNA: TGTGCCAGCAGCCTTAGCGGGGGGGCCCGGGAGCAGTTCTTC
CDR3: CASSLSGGAREQFF

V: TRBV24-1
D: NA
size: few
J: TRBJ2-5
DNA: TGTCCTAAATTACAGGGCCCAGAGACCCAGTACTTC
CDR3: CPKLQGPETQYF

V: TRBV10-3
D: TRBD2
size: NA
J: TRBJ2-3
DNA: TGTGCCATCAGTGAGACTAGCGGGGGGGAACCAGATACGCAGTATTTT
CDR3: CAISETSGGEPDTQYF

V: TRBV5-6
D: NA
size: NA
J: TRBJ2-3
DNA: TGTGCCAGCAGCTTCACCAGGATTAACACAGATACGCAGTATTTT
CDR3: CASSFTRINTDTQYF

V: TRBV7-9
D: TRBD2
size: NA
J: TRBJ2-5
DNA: TGTGCCAGCAGCTTAGGCGGGGGACTGGGAGAGACCCAGTACTTC
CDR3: CASSLGGGLGETQYF

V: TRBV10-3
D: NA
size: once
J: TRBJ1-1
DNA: TGTGCCATCAGCACCCCTTCTCAGGGGACTTTCTTT
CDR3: CAISTPSQGTFF

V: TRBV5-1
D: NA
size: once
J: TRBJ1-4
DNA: TGCGCCAGCAGCTTGGACTCTAATGAAAAACTGTTTTTT
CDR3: CASSLDSNEKLFF

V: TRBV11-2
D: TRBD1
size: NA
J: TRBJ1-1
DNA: TGTGCCAGCAGGACAGGGCAAAACACTGAAGCTTTCTTT
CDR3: CASRTGQNTEAFF

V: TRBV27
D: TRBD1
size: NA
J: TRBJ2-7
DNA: TGTGCCAGCAGTCCCCGACAGGGTCCTTCCTACGAGCAGTACTTC
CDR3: CASSPRQGPSYEQYF

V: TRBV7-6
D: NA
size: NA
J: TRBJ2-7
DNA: TGTGCCAGCAGCTTAGCGGCAGGGTTCTCCTACGAGCAGTACTTC
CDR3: CASSLAAGFSYEQYF

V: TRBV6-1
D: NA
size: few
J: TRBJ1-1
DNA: TGTGCCAGCAGTGAATCTCTTGGGCGTGAAGCTTTCTTT
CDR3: CASSESLGREAFF

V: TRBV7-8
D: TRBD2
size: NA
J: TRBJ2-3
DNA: TGTGCCAGCAGCCCAGACGGGGGGTTCACAGATACGCAGTATTTT
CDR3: CASSPDGGFTDTQYF

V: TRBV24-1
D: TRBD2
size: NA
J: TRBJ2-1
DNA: TGTGCCACCAGTGATCTGACTAGCGGGAGTGGGAATGAGCAGTTCTTC
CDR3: CATSDLTSGSGNEQFF

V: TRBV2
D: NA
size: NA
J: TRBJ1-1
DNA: TGTGCCAGCAGTGTAGGACAGCTGAACACTGAAGCTTTCTTT
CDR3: CASSVGQLNTEAFF

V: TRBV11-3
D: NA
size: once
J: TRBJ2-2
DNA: TGTGCCAGCAGTCCAAACAGGGCCACCGGGGAGCTGTTTTTT
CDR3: CASSPNRATGELFF

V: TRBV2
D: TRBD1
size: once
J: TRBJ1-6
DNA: TGTGCCAGCAGGAAGACAGGGATCGATAATTCACCCCTCCACTTT
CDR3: CASRKTGIDNSPLHF

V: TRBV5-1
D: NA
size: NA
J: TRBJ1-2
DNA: TGCGCCAGCAGCTGGGACTCCTTTTCTAACTATGGCTACACCTTC
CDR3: CASSWDSFSNYGYTF

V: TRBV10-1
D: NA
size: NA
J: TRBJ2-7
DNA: TGCGCCAGCAGTCGGGACTCCAGCTCCTACGAGCAGTACTTC
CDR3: CASSRDSSSYEQYF

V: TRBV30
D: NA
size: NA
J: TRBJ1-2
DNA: TGTGCCTGGGGTGACATGGCCGCGAGCGGTAGGGGCTACACCTTC
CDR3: CAWGDMAASGRGYTF

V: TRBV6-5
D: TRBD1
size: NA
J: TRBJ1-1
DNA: TGTGCCAGCAGTTACCGGACAGGGGGAAAATACACTGAAGCTTTCTTT
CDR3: CASSYRTGGKYTEAFF

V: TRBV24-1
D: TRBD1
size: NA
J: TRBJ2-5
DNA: TGTGCCACCAGTGAGGGACAGGGGGGAGAGACCCAGTACTTC
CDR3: CATSEGQGGETQYF

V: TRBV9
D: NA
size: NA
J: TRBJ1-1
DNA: TGTGCCAGCAGCGTAGCTAGCGGGCGCGGGTTGAACACTGAAGCTTTCTTT
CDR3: CASSVASGRGLNTEAFF

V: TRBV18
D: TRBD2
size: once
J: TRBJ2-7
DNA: TGTGCCAGCTCACCACTATGGCCTAGCGGGACCTACGAGCAGTACTTC
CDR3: CASSPLWPSGTYEQYF

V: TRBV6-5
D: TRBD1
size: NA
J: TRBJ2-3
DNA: TGTGCCAGCACCCAAGACAGGGGACAGGATACGCAGTATTTT
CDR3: CASTQDRGQDTQYF

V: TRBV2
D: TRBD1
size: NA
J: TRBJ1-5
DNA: TGTGCCAGTGGGACAGGGGGCGGACAGCCCCAGCATTTT
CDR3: CASGTGGGQPQHF

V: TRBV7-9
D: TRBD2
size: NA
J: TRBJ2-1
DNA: TGTGCCAGCAGCTTAGGCGGGGGGGCGTCGCGAGAGCAGTTCTTC
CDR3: CASSLGGGASREQFF

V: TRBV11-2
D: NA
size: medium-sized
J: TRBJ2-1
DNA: TGTGCCAGCAGGGAGGGCTCCTACAATGAGCAGTTCTTC
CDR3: CASREGSYNEQFF

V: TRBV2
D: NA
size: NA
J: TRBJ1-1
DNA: TGTGCCAGCAGTGACGAGGTGACAGAGAACACTGAAGCTTTCTTT
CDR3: CASSDEVTENTEAFF

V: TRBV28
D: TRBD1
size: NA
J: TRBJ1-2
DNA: TGTGCCAGCAGTCCGCCGGGACAGTCCTATGGCTACACCTTC
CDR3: CASSPPGQSYGYTF

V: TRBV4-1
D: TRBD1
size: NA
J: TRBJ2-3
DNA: TGCGCCAGCAGCCGGACAGGGGAATCGGAGTACGGCACAGATACGCAGTATTTT
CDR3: CASSRTGESEYGTDTQYF